This T cell receptor beta chain was sequenced for a study of cytomegalovirus exposure and HLA in healthy donors (dated by TCRdb to 2015 to 2018). In the study overall: According to a later analysis, the approximately 130 validation repertoires were produced on the same platform as the 600 to 850 repertoires of the first cohort. The aim of the study was to test whether cataloging public T cell receptors could identify signatures of past pathogen exposure. Along with the approximately 670-subject first cohort, a separate validation cohort of 120 different subjects was used. To predict cytomegalovirus infection status, the study combined high-throughput TCR immunosequencing, statistical association of individual TCRs with disease status, and machine learning. The full study reports these points: A later analysis had no HLA typing for the validation cohort, so co-occurrence there was scored across all 130 or so repertoires. Three of the identified cytomegalovirus-associated TCR beta chains were confirmed in vitro to be specific for cytomegalovirus antigens. In a later analysis, TCRs clustered in the first cohort were found to also tend to co-occur in the roughly 130 validation repertoires, with approximately 94% of cluster scores above 0. The classifier was reported to diagnose cytomegalovirus status with high specificity and sensitivity in both the original cohort and the validation cohort. The study listed 150 to 200 TCR beta chains as associated with cytomegalovirus. Across donors, most TCR sequences were observed very rarely, whereas some public TCRs were present in many individuals. According to the authors, the approach could potentially be generalized to other disease states and immunological phenotypes.

Trimming takes 4 bases off V and 6 bases off J; junction bases not matched to a gene: 10. From the cysteine up to the phenylalanine, the CDR3 has a length of 16 residues. Only CDR3 DNA remains: 48 bases, in frame from the first base. CDR1 and CDR2, per the germline V gene, are LGHNA and YNFKEQ. On this clone: The specificity of this receptor is unknown. No much larger clone is present one base from it, and per-base qualities are unavailable.

The library relied on the immunoSEQ multiplex PCR assay. The original pipeline was this. A statistical classification framework was built to diagnose cytomegalovirus status from the catalog of TCR beta chain sequences. Imported from immuneACCESS, the table was reduced by TCRdb to in-frame sequences with V and J called. These copies leave out some clones; in studies compared against another copy, an unresolved V gene accounts for under half, and the cause of the remainder is not known. Clone size and the V and J calls come from that table; the DNA yielded D and trimming. The sample contains roughly 75,000 clones, roughly 94% of them found a single time. Roughly 3.3% of the sample lies in the top ten. The donors belonged to the validation cohort of approximately 130 subjects, which was separate from the 666-subject first cohort.

Rearrangement joined TRBV4-2 to TRBJ2-2; TRBD2 agrees with 8 junctional bases. The receptor was derived from a woman under 30 in good health and CMV-seropositive. Sample: PBMCs. The CDR3 region: CASSREGLASPGELFF. The bases read TGTGCCAGCAGCCGGGAAGGACTAGCAAGTCCCGGGGAGCTGTTTTTT.